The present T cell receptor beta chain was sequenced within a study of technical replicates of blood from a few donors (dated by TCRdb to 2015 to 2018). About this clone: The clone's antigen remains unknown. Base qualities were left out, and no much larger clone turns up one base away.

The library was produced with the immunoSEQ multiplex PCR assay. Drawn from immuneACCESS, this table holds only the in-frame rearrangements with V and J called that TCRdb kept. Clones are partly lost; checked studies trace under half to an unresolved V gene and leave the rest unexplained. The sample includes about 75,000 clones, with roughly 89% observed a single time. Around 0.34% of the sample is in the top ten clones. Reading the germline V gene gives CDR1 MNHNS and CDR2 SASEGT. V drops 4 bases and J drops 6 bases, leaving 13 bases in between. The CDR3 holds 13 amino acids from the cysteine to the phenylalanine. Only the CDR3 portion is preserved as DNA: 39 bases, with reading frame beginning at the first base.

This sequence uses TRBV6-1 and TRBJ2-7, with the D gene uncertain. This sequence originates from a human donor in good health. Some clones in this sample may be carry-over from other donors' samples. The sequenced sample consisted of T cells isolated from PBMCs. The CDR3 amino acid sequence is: CASSVDNVGEQYF. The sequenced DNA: TGTGCCAGCAGTGTTGACAACGTCGGCGAGCAGTACTTC.